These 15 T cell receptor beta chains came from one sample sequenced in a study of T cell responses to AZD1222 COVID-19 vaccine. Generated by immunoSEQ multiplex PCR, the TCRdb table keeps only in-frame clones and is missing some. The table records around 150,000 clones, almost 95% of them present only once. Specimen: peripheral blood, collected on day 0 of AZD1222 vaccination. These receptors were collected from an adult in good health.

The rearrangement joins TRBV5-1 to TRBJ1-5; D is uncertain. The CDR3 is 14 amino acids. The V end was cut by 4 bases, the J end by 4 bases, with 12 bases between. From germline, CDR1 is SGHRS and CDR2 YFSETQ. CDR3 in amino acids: CASSVEGLNQPQHF. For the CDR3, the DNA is TGCGCCAGCAGCGTTGAGGGCCTGAATCAGCCCCAGCATTTT. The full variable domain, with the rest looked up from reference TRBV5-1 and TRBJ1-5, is KAGVTQTPRYLIKTRGQQVTLSCSPISGHRSVSWYQQTPGQGLQFLFEYFSETQRNKGNFPGRFSGRQFSNSRSEMNVSTLELGDSALYLCASSVEGLNQPQHFGDGTRLSIL.

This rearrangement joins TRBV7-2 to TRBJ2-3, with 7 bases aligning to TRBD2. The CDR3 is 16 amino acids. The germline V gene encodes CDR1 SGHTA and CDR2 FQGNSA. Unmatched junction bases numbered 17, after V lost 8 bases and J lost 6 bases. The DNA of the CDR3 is TGTGCCAGCGGGTCCCAACCGGGACTACCCACTGATACGCAGTATTTT. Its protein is CASGSQPGLPTDTQYF.

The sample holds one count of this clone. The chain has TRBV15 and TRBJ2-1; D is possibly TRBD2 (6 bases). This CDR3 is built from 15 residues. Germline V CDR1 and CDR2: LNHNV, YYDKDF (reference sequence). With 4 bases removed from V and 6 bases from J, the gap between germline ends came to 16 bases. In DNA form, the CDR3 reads TGTGCCACCAGCATCCACCGGGACTCCCTCAATGAGCAGTTCTTC. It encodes CATSIHRDSLNEQFF.

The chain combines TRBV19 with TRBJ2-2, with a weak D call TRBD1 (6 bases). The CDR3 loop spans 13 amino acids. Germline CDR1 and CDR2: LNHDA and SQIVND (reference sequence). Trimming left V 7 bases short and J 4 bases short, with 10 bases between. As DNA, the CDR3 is TGTGCCAGTACTCTGACAGGCACCGGGGAGCTGTTTTTT. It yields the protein CASTLTGTGELFF.

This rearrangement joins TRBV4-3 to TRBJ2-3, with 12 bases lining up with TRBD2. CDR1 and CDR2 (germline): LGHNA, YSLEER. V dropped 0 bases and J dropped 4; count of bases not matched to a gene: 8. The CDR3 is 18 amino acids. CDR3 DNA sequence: TGCGCCAGCAGCCAAGATCCACCTAGCGGGGGGGGCTCAGATACGCAGTATTTT. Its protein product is CASSQDPPSGGGSDTQYF.

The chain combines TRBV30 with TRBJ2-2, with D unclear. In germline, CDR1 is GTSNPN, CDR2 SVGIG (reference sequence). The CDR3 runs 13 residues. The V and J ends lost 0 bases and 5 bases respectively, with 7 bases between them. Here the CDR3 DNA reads TGTGCCTGGAGTGTCGTAGGGACCGGGGAGCTGTTTTTT. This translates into CAWSVVGTGELFF.

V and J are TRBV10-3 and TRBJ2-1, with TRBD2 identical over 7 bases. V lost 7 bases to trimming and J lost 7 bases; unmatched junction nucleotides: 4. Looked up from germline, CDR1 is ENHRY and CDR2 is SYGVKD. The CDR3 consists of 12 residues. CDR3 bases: TGTGCCATCACTGGCGGGAGAAATGAGCAGTTCTTC. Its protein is CAITGGRNEQFF.

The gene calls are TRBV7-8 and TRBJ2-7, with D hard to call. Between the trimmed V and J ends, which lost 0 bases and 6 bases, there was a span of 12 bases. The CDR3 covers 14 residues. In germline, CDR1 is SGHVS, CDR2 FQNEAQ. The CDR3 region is CASSLAVLVVEQYF. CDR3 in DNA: TGTGCCAGCAGCTTAGCGGTTCTTGTGGTCGAGCAGTACTTC.

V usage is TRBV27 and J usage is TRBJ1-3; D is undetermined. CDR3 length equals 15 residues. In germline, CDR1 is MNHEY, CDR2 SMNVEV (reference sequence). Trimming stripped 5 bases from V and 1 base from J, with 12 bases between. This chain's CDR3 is CASSLSLSSGNTIYF. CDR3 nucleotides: TGTGCCAGCAGTCTCTCCTTAAGTTCTGGAAACACCATATATTTT.

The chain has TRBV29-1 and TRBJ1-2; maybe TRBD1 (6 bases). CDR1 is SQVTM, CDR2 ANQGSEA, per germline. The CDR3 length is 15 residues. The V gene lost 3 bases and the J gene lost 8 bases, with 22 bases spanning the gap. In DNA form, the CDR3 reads TGCAGCGTTGATGGGGGCATGAGGGGTGCCCTAGGCTACACCTTC. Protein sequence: CSVDGGMRGALGYTF.

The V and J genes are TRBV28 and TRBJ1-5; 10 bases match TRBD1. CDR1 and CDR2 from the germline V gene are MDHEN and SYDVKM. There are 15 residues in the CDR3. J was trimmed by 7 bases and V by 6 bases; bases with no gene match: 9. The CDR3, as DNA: TGTGCCAGCAGCACCGCCGGGACAGGGGTGCAGCCCCAGCATTTT. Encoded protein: CASSTAGTGVQPQHF.

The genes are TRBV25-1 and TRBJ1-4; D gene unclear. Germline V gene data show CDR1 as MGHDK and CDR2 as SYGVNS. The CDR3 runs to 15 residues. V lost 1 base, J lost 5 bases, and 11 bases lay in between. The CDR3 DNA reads TGTGCCAGCAGTGAATCCCAGTCTACGAATGAAAAACTGTTTTTT. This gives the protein CASSESQSTNEKLFF.

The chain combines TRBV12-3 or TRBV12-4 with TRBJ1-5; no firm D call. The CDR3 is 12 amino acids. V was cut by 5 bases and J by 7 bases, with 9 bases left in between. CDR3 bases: TGTGCCAGCAGTGACGGGTACCAGCCCCAGCATTTT. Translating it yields CASSDGYQPQHF.

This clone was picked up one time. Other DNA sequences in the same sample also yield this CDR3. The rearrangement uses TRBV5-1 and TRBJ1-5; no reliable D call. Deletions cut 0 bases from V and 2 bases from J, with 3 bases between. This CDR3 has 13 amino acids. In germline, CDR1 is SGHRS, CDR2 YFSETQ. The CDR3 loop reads CASSLAGNQPQHF. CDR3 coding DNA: TGCGCCAGCAGCTTGGCTGGCAATCAGCCCCAGCATTTT.

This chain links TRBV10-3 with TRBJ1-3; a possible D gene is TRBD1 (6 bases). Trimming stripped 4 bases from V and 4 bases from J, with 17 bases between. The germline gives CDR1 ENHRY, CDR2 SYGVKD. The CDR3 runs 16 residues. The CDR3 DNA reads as TGTGCCATCAGTGGAACGGGGGGGGCGCACGGAAACACCATATATTTT. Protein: CAISGTGGAHGNTIYF.